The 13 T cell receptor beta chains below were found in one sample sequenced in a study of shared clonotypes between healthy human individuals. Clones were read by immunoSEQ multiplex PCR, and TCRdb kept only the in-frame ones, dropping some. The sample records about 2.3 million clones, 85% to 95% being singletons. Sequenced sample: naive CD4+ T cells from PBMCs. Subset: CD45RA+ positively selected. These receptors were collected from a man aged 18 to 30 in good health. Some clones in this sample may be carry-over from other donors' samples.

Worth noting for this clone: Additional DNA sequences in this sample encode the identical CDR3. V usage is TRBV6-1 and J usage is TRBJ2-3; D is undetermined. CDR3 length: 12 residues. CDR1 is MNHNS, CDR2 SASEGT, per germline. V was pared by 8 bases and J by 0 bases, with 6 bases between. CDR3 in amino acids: CASPGSTDTQYF. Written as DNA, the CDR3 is TGTGCCAGCCCCGGGAGCACAGATACGCAGTATTTT.

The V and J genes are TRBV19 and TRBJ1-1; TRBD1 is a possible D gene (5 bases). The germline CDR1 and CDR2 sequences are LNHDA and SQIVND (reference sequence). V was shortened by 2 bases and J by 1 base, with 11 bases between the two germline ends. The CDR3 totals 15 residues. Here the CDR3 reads CASSILGDRNTEAFF. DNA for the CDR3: TGTGCCAGTAGTATACTCGGGGACCGGAACACTGAAGCTTTCTTT.

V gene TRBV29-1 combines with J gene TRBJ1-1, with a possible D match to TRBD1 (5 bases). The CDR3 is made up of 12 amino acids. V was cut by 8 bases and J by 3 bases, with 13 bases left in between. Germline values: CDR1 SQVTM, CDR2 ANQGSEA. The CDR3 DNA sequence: TGCAGCTTCAGGGTGGTTGACACTGAAGCTTTCTTT. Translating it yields CSFRVVDTEAFF.

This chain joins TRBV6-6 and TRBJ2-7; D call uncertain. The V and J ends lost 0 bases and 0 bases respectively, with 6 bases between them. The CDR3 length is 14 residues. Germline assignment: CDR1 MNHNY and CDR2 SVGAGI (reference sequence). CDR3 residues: CASSYSHSSYEQYF. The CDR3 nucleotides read TGTGCCAGCAGTTACTCGCACAGCTCCTACGAGCAGTACTTC.

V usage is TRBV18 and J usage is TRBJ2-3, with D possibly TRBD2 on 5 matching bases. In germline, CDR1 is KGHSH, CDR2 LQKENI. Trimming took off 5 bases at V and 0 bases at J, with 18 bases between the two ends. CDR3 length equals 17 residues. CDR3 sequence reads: CASSREQIISSTDTQYF. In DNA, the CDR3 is TGTGCCAGCTCAAGGGAGCAAATAATCTCTAGCACAGATACGCAGTATTTT.

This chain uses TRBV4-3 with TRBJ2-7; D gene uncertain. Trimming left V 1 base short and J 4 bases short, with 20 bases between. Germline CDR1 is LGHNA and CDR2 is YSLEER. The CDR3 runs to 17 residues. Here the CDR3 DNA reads TGCGCCAGCAGCCAAGCCCCTGCCAGTACATTCTGGTACGAGCAGTACTTC. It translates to CASSQAPASTFWYEQYF.

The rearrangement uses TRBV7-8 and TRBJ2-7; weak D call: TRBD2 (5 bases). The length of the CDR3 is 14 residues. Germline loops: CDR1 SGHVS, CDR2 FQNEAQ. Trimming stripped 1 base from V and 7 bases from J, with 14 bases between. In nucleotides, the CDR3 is TGTGCCAGCAGCTTAGTTCTTGAGGGTGGGGAGCAGTACTTC. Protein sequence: CASSLVLEGGEQYF.

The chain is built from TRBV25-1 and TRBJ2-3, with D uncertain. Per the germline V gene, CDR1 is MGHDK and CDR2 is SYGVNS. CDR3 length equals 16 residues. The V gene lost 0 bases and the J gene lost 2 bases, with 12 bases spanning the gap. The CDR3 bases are TGTGCCAGCAGTGAATATTCCGACTGGTACACAGATACGCAGTATTTT. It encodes CASSEYSDWYTDTQYF.

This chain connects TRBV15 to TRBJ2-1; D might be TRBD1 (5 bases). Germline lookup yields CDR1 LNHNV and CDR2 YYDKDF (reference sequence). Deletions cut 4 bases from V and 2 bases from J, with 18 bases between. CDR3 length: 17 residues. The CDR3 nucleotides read TGTGCCACCAGCACATCAGGGCCTCCTGGTCCCTACAATGAGCAGTTCTTC. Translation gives CATSTSGPPGPYNEQFF.

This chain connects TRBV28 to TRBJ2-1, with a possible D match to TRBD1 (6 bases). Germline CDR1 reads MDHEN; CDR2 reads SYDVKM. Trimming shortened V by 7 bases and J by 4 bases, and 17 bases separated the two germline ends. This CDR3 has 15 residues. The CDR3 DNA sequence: TGTGCCAGCACCGTACCGGGACAAGTGTACAATGAGCAGTTCTTC. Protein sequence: CASTVPGQVYNEQFF.

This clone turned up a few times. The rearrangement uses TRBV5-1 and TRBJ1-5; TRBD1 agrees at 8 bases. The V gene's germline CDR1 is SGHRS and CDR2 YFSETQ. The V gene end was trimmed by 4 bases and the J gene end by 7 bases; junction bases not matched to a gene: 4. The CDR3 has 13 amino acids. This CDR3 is CASSGDRGQPQHF. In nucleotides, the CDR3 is TGCGCCAGCAGCGGCGACAGGGGACAGCCCCAGCATTTT. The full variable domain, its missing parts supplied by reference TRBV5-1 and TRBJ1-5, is KAGVTQTPRYLIKTRGQQVTLSCSPISGHRSVSWYQQTPGQGLQFLFEYFSETQRNKGNFPGRFSGRQFSNSRSEMNVSTLELGDSALYLCASSGDRGQPQHFGDGTRLSIL.

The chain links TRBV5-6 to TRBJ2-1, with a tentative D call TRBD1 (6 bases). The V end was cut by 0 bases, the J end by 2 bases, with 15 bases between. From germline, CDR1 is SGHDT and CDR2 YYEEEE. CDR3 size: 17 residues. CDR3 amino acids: CASSLGLGGHTYNEQFF. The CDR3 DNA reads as TGTGCCAGCAGCTTGGGGCTTGGGGGCCACACCTACAATGAGCAGTTCTTC.

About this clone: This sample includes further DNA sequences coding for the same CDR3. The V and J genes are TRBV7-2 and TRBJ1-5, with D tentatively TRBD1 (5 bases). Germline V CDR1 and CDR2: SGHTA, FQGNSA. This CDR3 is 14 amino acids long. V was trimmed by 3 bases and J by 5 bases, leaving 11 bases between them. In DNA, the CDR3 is TGTGCCAGCAGCTTGGGGCAGGGTTATCAGCCCCAGCATTTT. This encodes CASSLGQGYQPQHF.